The rows below give T cell receptor beta chains drawn from one sample of a study of T-cell reconstitution after alpha-beta-depleted transplantation in children. A single record per CDR3 protein comes from TCRdb applying MiXCR to the PCR reads. Of about 230,000 distinct CDR3 sequences listed, 9.7% are singletons. This specimen consisted of PBMCs from the stem cell graft donor, obtained from the stem cell graft. These receptors originate from a human donor who donated a stem cell graft to a child with SCID. The CDR3 runs from the conserved cysteine through the conserved F or W.

V gene	J gene	CDR3 protein
TRBV6-1	TRBJ1-1	CASSRNLQGLNTEAFF
TRBV5-1	TRBJ2-3	CASRPGRSQDTQYF
TRBV18	TRBJ2-3	CASSMGQADTQYF
TRBV5-1	TRBJ1-1	CASSRRTGPNTEAFF
TRBV20-1	TRBJ1-2	CSARDGGQVYGYTF
TRBV9	TRBJ2-1	CASSATGTWKYNEQFF
TRBV5-4	TRBJ2-7	CASSLGGGDYEQYF
TRBV30	TRBJ1-2	CAWRATEGYGYTF
TRBV6-4	TRBJ1-5	CASNGQGYQPQHF
TRBV20-1	TRBJ2-3	CSARDLKMAGGRTDTQYF
TRBV20-1	TRBJ2-5	CSARGSSGYQETQYF
TRBV4-3	TRBJ1-1	CASTQYASWLGTEAFF
TRBV5-1	TRBJ2-5	CASSLGTYETQYF
TRBV27	TRBJ2-3	CAICLYRSGTGKATDTQYF
TRBV20-1	TRBJ2-3	CSVRGTGTDTQYF
TRBV15	TRBJ2-3	CATSQDGYTDTQYF
TRBV6-1	TRBJ2-2	CASSEATGLTGELFF
TRBV15	TRBJ1-5	CATSSGEGAFNQPQHF
TRBV12-3/TRBV12-4	TRBJ1-1	CASSLRALNTEAFF
TRBV3-1	TRBJ1-4	CASSRLRTGGGEKLFF
TRBV7-2	TRBJ2-7	CASSLPNYEQYF
TRBV4-1	TRBJ1-2	CASSPGQGVVGYTF
TRBV5-1	TRBJ1-6	CASSPGSPQLPLHF
TRBV20-1	TRBJ2-3	CSAKNPGQGATDTQYF
TRBV20-1	TRBJ2-7	CSASFGNQDSYEQYF
TRBV14	TRBJ2-3	CASSQQATQYF